This T cell receptor beta chain is drawn from a study of blood T cell repertoires in COVID-19. Participants had their cohort set by participant-reported clinical history. The CDR3 loop spans 13 amino acids. Germline CDR1 reads LNHDA; CDR2 reads SQIVND (reference sequence). V lost 4 bases and J lost 5, with 11 bases in between. In the original analysis: Nucleated cell number was recorded as an estimate derived from reference gene primer amplification. The table came from immunoSEQ multiplex PCR; TCRdb's copy has only in-frame clones and leaves some out. The DNA gave D and trimming, while V, J and clone size come from that table. The sample comprises about 190,000 clones, approximately 88% of which are singletons, and approximately 3% rests with the top ten.

This TCR derives from a woman aged 30 to 39 who had recovered from COVID-19. V gene TRBV19 combines with J gene TRBJ2-5; D gene uncertain. Sequenced sample: PBMCs or T cells enriched from blood (not recorded which). For the CDR3, the DNA is TGTGCCAGTAGTACCGGTTACGGGGAGACCCAGTACTTC. It codes for CASSTGYGETQYF. The variable domain in full, with the rest retrieved from reference TRBV19 and TRBJ2-5, is DGGITQSPKYLFRKEGQNVTLSCEQNLNHDAMYWYRQDPGQGLRLIYYSQIVNDFQKGDIAEGYSVSREKKESFPLTVTSAQKNPTAFYLCASSTGYGETQYFGPGTRLLVL.